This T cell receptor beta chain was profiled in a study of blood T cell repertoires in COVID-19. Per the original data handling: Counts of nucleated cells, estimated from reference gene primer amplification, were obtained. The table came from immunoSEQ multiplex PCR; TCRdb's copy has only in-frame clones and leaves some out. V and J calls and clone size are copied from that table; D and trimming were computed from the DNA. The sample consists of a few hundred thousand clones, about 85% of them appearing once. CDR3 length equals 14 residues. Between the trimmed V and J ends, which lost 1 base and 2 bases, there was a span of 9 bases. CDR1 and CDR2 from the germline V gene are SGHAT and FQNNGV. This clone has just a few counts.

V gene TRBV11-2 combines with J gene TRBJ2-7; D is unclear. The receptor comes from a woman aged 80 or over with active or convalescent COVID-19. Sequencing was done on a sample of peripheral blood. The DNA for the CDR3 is TGTGCCAGCAGCTTAGTTGTTGAGACCTACGAGCAGTACTTC. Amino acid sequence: CASSLVVETYEQYF.